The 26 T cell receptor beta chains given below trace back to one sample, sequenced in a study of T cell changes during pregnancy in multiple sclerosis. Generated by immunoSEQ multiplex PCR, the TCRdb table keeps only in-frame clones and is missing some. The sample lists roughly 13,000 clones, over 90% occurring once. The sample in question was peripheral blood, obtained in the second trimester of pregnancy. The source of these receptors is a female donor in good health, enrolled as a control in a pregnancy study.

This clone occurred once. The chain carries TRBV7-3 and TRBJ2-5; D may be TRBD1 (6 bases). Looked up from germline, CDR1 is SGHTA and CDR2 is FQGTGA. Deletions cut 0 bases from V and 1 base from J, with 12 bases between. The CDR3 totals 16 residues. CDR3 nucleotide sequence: TGTGCCAGCAGCTTAACAGGGGGAGCTGTCCAAGAGACCCAGTACTTC. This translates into CASSLTGGAVQETQYF.

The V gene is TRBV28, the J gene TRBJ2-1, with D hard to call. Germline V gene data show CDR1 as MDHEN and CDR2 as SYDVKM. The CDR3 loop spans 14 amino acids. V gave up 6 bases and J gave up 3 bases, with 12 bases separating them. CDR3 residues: CASRTTSSYNEQFF. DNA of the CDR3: TGTGCCAGCAGAACTACGTCCAGCTACAATGAGCAGTTCTTC.

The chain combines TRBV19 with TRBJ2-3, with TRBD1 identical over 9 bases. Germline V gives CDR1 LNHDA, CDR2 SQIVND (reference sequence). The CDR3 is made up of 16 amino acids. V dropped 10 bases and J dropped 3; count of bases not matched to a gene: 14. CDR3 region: CATSGGWTGVTDTQYF. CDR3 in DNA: TGTGCCACCTCAGGGGGATGGACAGGGGTTACAGATACGCAGTATTTT.

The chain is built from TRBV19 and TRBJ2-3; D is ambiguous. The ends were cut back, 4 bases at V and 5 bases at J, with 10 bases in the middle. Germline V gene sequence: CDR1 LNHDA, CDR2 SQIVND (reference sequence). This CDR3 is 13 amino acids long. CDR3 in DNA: TGTGCCAGTAGTACCTACAGTGTAGATACGCAGTATTTT. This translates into CASSTYSVDTQYF.

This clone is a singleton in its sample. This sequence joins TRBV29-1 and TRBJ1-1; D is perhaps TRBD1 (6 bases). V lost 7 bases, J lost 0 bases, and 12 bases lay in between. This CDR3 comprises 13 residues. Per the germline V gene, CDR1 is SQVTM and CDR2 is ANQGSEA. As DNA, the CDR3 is TGCAGCGGGTTGGACAGACTGAACACTGAAGCTTTCTTT. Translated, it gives CSGLDRLNTEAFF.

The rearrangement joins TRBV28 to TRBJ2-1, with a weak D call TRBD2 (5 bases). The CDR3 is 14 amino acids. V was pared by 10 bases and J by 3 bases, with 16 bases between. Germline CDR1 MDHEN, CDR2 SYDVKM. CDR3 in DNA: TGTGCCATTCCTCGTACGGAGGACTACAATGAGCAGTTCTTC. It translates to CAIPRTEDYNEQFF.

DNA of the CDR3: TGTGCCAGCAGTTCCTACTCCGGGACTTCCTCCTACGAGCAGTACTTC. It is translated as CASSSYSGTSSYEQYF. The chain uses TRBV28 and TRBJ2-7; D perhaps matches TRBD2 (6 bases). Germline CDR1 MDHEN, CDR2 SYDVKM. CDR3 length: 16 residues. V was trimmed by 4 bases and J by 0 bases, leaving 16 bases between them.

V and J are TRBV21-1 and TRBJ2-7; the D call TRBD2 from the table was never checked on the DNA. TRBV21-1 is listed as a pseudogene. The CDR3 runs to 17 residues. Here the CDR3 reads CASSGGLAGPISYEQYF. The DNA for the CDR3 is TGTGCCAGCAGCGGGGGACTAGCGGGGCCGATCTCCTACGAGCAGTACTTC.

CDR3 amino acids: CASSPTPGRTISGNTIYF. The DNA for the CDR3 is TGCGCCAGCAGCCCAACGCCGGGACGGACTATCTCTGGAAACACCATATATTTT. The rearrangement uses TRBV5-1 and TRBJ1-3, with D possibly being TRBD1 (5 bases). The CDR3 contains 18 residues. Trimming shortened V by 4 bases and J by 0 bases, and 20 bases separated the two germline ends. Germline V gene data show CDR1 as SGHRS and CDR2 as YFSETQ. The full variable domain, rest sourced from reference TRBV5-1 and TRBJ1-3, is KAGVTQTPRYLIKTRGQQVTLSCSPISGHRSVSWYQQTPGQGLQFLFEYFSETQRNKGNFPGRFSGRQFSNSRSEMNVSTLELGDSALYLCASSPTPGRTISGNTIYFGEGSWLTVV.

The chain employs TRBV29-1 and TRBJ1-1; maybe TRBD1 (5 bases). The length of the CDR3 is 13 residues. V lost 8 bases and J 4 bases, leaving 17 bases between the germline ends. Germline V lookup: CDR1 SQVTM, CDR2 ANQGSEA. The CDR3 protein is CSTLPGGFTEAFF. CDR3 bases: TGCAGCACCCTCCCCGGGGGGTTCACTGAAGCTTTCTTT.

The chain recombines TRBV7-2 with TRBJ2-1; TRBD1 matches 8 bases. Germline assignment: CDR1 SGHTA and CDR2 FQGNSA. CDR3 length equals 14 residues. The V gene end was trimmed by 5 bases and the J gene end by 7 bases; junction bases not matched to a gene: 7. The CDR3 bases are TGTGCCAGCAGCCCAGGGGGCGCTGGGAATGAGCAGTTCTTC. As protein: CASSPGGAGNEQFF.

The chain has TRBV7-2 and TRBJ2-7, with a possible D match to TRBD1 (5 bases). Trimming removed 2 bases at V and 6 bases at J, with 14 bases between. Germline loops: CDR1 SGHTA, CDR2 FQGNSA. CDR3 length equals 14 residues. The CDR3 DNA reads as TGTGCCAGCAGCTTAATCGGCAGGGATTCCGAGCAGTACTTC. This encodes CASSLIGRDSEQYF. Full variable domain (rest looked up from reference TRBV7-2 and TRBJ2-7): GAGVSQSPSNKVTEKGKDVELRCDPISGHTALYWYRQSLGQGLEFLIYFQGNSAPDKSGLPSDRFSAERTGGSVSTLTIQRTQQEDSAVYLCASSLIGRDSEQYFGPGTRLTVT.

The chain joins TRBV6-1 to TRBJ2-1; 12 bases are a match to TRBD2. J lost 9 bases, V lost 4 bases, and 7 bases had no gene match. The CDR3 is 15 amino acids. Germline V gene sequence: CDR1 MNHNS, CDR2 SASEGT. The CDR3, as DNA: TGTGCCAGCAGTGTCTCTAGCGGGGGGGCCACTGAGCAGTTCTTC. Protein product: CASSVSSGGATEQFF.

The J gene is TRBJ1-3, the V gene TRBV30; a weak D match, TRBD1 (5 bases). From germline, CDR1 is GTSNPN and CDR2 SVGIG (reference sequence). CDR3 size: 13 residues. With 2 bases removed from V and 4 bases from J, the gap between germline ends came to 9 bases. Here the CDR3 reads CAWSTNRGNTIYF. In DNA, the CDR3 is TGTGCCTGGAGTACCAACAGGGGAAACACCATATATTTT.

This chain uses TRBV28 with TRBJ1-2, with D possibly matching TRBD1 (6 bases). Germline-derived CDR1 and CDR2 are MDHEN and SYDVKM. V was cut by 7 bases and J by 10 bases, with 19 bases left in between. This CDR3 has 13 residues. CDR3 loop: CASTPQGLGYYTF. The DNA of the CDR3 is TGTGCCAGCACCCCCCAGGGGTTAGGTTACTACACCTTC.

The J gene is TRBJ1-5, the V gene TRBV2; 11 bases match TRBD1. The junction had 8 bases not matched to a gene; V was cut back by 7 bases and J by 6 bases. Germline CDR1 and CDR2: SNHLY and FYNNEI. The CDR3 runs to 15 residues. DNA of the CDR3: TGTGCCAGCAACTTGGACAGGGGGCAGGGTCAGCCCCAGCATTTT. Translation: CASNLDRGQGQPQHF.

The CDR3 sequence is CASSPLGQGYGYTF. The CDR3 DNA follows: TGTGCCAGCAGTCCCCTGGGACAGGGATATGGCTACACCTTC. The gene calls are TRBV27 and TRBJ1-2; 9 bases match TRBD1. The CDR3 totals 14 residues. CDR1 and CDR2 (germline): MNHEY, SMNVEV (reference sequence). The V gene end was trimmed by 5 bases and the J gene end by 5 bases; junction bases not matched to a gene: 6.

The DNA of the CDR3 is TGCGCCAGCAGCCGTCAGACGTACCCCCAGGGGGCCGGGGAGACCCAGTACTTC. It yields the protein CASSRQTYPQGAGETQYF. This chain connects TRBV4-3 to TRBJ2-5; the match to TRBD1 covers 8 bases. V gave up 4 bases and J gave up 5 bases; unmatched junction bases: 18. Germline V gives CDR1 LGHNA, CDR2 YSLEER. CDR3 length: 18 amino acids.

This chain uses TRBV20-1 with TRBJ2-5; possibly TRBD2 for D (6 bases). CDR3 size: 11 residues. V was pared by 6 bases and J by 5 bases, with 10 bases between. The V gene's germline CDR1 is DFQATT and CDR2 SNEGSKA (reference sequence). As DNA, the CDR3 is TGCAGTGCCCCCGCGGGGGAGACCCAGTACTTC. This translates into CSAPAGETQYF.

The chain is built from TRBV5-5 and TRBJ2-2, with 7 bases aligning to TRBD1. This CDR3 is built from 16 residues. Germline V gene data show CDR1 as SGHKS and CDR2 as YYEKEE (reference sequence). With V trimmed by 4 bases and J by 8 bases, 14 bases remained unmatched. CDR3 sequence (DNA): TGTGCCAGCAGCCTAACCCTCGGGACAGCTGGAGGGGAGCTGTTTTTT. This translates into CASSLTLGTAGGELFF.

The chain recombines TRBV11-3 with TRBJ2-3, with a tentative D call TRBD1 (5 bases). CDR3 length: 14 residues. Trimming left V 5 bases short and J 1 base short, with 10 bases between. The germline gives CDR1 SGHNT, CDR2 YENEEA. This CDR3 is CASSPVQGTDTQYF. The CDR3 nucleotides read TGTGCCAGCAGCCCCGTACAGGGCACAGATACGCAGTATTTT.

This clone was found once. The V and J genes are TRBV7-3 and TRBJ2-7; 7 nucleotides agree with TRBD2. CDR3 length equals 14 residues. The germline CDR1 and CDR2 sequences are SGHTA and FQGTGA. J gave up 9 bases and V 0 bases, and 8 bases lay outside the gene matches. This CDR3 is CASSLTGSSGRQYF. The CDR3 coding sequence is TGTGCCAGCAGCTTAACGGGGTCTAGCGGTCGGCAGTACTTC. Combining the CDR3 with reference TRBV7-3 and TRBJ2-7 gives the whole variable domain GAGVSQTPSNKVTEKGKYVELRCDPISGHTALYWYRQSLGQGPEFLIYFQGTGAADDSGLPNDRFFAVRPEGSVSTLKIQRTERGDSAVYLCASSLTGSSGRQYFGPGTRLTVT.

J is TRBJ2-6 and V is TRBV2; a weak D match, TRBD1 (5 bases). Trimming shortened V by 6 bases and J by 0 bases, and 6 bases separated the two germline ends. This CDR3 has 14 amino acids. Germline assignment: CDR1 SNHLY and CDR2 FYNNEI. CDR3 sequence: CASRGPSGANVLTF. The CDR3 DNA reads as TGTGCCAGCAGGGGGCCCTCTGGGGCCAACGTCCTGACTTTC.

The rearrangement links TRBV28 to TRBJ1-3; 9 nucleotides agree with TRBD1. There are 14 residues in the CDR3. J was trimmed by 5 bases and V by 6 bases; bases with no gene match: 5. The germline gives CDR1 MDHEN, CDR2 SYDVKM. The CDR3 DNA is TGTGCCAGCAGATACAGGGGGCGGAGAAACACCATATATTTT. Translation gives CASRYRGRRNTIYF.

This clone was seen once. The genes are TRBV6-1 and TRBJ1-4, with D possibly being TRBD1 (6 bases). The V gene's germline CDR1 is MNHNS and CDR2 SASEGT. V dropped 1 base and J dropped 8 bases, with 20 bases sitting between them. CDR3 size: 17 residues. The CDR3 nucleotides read TGTGCCAGCAGTGAAGAGTTCGAGGGATGGGGGCAAGAAAAACTGTTTTTT. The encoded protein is CASSEEFEGWGQEKLFF.

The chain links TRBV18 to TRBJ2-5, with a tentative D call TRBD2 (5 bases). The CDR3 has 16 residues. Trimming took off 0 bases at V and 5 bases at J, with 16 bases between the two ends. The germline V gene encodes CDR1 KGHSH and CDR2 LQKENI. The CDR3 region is CASSPPRGSDGETQYF. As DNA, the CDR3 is TGTGCCAGCTCACCACCGAGAGGGTCTGACGGTGAGACCCAGTACTTC.